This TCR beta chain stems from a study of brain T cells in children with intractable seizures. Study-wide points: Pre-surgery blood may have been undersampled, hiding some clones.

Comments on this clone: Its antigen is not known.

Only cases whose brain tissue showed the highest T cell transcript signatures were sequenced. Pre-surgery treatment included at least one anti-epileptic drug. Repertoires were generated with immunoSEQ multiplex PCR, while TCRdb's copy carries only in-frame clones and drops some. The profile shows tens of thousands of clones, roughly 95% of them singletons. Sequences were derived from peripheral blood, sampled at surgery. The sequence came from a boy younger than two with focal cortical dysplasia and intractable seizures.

The CDR3 sequence is CSARKFEAFF. The CDR3 nucleotides are TGCAGTGCTAGAAAGTTTGAAGCTTTCTTT. V and J are TRBV20-1 and TRBJ1-1; D remains ambiguous. V lost 2 bases to trimming and J lost 7 bases, with 5 bases between them. This CDR3 comprises 10 residues. Germline V gene sequence: CDR1 DFQATT, CDR2 SNEGSKA (reference sequence).